A selection of T cell receptor beta chains follows, all from one sample in a study of identical twins. In TCRdb, the 5' RACE reads were re-called with MiXCR into one record per CDR3 protein. The sample has around 450,000 distinct CDR3 sequences; 13% to 15% are singletons. The sample also formed part of further work on yellow fever vaccine responses in identical twins.

Source material: CD4+ T cells sorted from blood. All receptors come from a woman in her late teens or twenties in good health. Each CDR3 is given without its conserved first and last residue.

j_call,v_call,cdr3_aa
TRBJ1-6,TRBV13,ASMGTGFSPLH
TRBJ2-1,TRBV4-1,ASSPPATAANQF
TRBJ2-1,TRBV19,ASSPQGARPYNEQF
TRBJ1-4,TRBV4-2,ASSPTGHNEKLF
TRBJ2-5,TRBV7-2,ASSLSRDTVQY
TRBJ2-4,TRBV20-1,SALDGRGGRAGNIQY
TRBJ2-1,TRBV15,ATIRGTSYNEQF
TRBJ2-1,TRBV19,ASSMGQGLEQF
TRBJ2-2,TRBV6-1,ASSRSGGAGNTGELF
TRBJ2-3,TRBV7-9,ASSLGTSGRGRDTQY
TRBJ2-1,TRBV10-1,ASSERAGQDPYNEQF
TRBJ2-3,TRBV5-1,ASSFIAGLTDTQY
TRBJ2-7,TRBV6-5,ASSYSGGSYEQY
TRBJ1-5,TRBV28,ASSTPGRLSLGQH
TRBJ1-1,TRBV11-3,ASSLDGITEAF
TRBJ2-5,TRBV27,ASSFLAGGRGETQY
TRBJ2-2,TRBV10-3,AISADGGSLTGELF
TRBJ2-5,TRBV20-1,SAAPRTGSGTQY
TRBJ2-3,TRBV12-3/TRBV12-4,ASRHSGGVLADTQY
TRBJ2-5,TRBV12-3/TRBV12-4,ASSSLSTSDPY
TRBJ2-6,TRBV5-1,ASSSNTGGIRSGANVLT
TRBJ2-3,TRBV3-1,ASSPGQADTDTQY
TRBJ2-3,TRBV6-1,ASSLGGGLGTDTQY
TRBJ2-1,TRBV7-6,ASSSRLAERKGNEQF
TRBJ2-4,TRBV28,ASSHQGGGAFAKNIQY
TRBJ2-5,TRBV12-3/TRBV12-4,ASSFRGGETQY
TRBJ2-7,TRBV20-1,SAKRQGETYEQY
TRBJ2-3,TRBV4-3,ASSQDFDGANTQY
TRBJ1-6,TRBV10-3,AISERTASNSPLH
TRBJ1-2,TRBV20-1,SARVTADGYT
TRBJ2-6,TRBV2,ATTGDSGANVLT
TRBJ2-3,TRBV5-1,ASSLGGGGPTDTQY
TRBJ1-5,TRBV28,ASNDYGQQYSNQPQH
TRBJ2-2,TRBV12-3/TRBV12-4,ASSFGGSGELF
TRBJ1-1,TRBV7-3,ASSLMGRNEAF
TRBJ2-2,TRBV7-9,ASSSLPQGTGTGELF
TRBJ2-2,TRBV20-1,SASERTGELF
TRBJ1-6,TRBV5-1,ASSLGGTSGSPLH